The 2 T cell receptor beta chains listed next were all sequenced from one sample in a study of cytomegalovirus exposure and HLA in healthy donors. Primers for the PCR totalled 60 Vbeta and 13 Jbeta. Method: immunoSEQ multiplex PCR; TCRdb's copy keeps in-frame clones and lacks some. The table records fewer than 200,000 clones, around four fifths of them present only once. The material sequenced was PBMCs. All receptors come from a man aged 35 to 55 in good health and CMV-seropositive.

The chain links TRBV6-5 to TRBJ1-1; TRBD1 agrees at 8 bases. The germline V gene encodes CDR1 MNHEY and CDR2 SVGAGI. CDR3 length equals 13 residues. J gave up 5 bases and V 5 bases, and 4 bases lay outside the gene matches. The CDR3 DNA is TGTGCCAGCAGTGGGACAGGCCGGACTGAAGCTTTCTTT. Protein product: CASSGTGRTEAFF.

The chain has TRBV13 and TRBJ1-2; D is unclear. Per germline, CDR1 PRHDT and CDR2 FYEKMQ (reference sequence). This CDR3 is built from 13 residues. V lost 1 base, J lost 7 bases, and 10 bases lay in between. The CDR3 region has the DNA TGTGCCAGCAGCTTAGACAGTGATGGTGGCTACACCTTC. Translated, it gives CASSLDSDGGYTF.